A single sample gave rise to the 17 T cell receptor beta chains below, sequenced in a study of blood T cell repertoires in COVID-19 (dated by TCRdb to 2018 to 2020). The library came from the immunoSEQ multiplex PCR assay. As stored in TCRdb, this immuneACCESS dataset retains in-frame rearrangements with V and J assigned. A fraction of the clones does not appear; measured against another copy, unresolved V genes explain less than half of the discrepancy, and the remainder lacks a known reason. The table for this sample lists about 180,000 clones; under 85% of them were counted only once. The leading ten clones occupy more than 7.5% of the sample. The specimen was peripheral blood. The receptors derive from a woman in her 70s with COVID-19, enrolled during active disease.

The V and J genes are TRBV7-7 and TRBJ2-7; D may be TRBD1 (5 bases). V was trimmed by 5 bases and J by 1 base, leaving 6 bases between them. The CDR3 spans 12 residues. Germline CDR1 SSHAT, CDR2 FNYEAQ (reference sequence). Here the CDR3 reads CASSPGSYEQYF. CDR3 sequence (DNA): TGTGCCAGCAGCCCAGGGTCCTACGAGCAGTACTTC.

The chain combines TRBV5-1 with TRBJ2-3; 7 bases fit TRBD2. This CDR3 spans 15 amino acids. V trimming: 3 bases; J trimming: 3 bases; junction bases outside the gene matches: 7. The germline V gene has CDR1 SGHRS and CDR2 YFSETQ. CDR3 residues: CASSSGGGGTDTQYF. The CDR3 DNA reads as TGCGCCAGCAGCTCGGGCGGGGGAGGAACAGATACGCAGTATTTT.

The chain uses TRBV6-2 or TRBV6-3 and TRBJ2-1; TRBD1 aligns across 7 bases. Germline trimming cut 4 bases from V and 14 bases from J; bases unmatched to any gene: 8. The CDR3 is 12 amino acids. Germline-derived CDR1 and CDR2 are MNHEY and SVGEGT. CDR3 sequence: CASSSQGVFEFF. CDR3 DNA: TGTGCCAGCAGTTCCCAGGGGGTCTTTGAGTTCTTC.

This clone was observed a single time. V gene TRBV5-1 combines with J gene TRBJ2-5, with a tentative D call TRBD2 (6 bases). Germline lookup yields CDR1 SGHRS and CDR2 YFSETQ. V lost 4 bases, J lost 2 bases, and 12 bases lay in between. This CDR3 comprises 14 residues. The CDR3 DNA reads TGCGCCAGCAGCGCCGGGAGCTCACAAGAGACCCAGTACTTC. Translation: CASSAGSSQETQYF.

The chain employs TRBV18 and TRBJ1-4; D possibly corresponds to TRBD1 (5 bases). Deletions cut 2 bases from V and 8 bases from J, with 15 bases between. Germline-derived CDR1 and CDR2 are KGHSH and LQKENI. The CDR3 length is 15 residues. CDR3 sequence (DNA): TGTGCCAGCTCACCAGGAGGGGCAACGAGGGAAAAACTGTTTTTT. It translates to CASSPGGATREKLFF.

The gene calls are TRBV7-9 and TRBJ2-6; D perhaps matches TRBD1 (6 bases). Trimming left V 6 bases short and J 0 bases short, with 18 bases between. The CDR3 extends over 18 amino acids. CDR1 and CDR2 from the germline V gene are SEHNR and FQNEAQ (reference sequence). DNA for the CDR3: TGTGCCAGCAGAACAGCCGGGACATCACCCTCTGGGGCCAACGTCCTGACTTTC. It translates to CASRTAGTSPSGANVLTF.

This clone appeared once. V usage is TRBV18 and J usage is TRBJ2-7; 7 bases map to TRBD1. This CDR3 is built from 14 residues. V trimming: 3 bases; J trimming: 3 bases; junction bases outside the gene matches: 5. Germline lookup yields CDR1 KGHSH and CDR2 LQKENI. The CDR3 DNA is TGTGCCAGCTCACCTTCAGACAGGGTCTACGAGCAGTACTTC. This translates into CASSPSDRVYEQYF.

Only one count was recorded for this clone. The chain is built from TRBV11-3 and TRBJ2-2, with no clear D. Deletions cut 7 bases from V and 0 bases from J, with 9 bases between. There are 14 residues in the CDR3. The germline V gene has CDR1 SGHNT and CDR2 YENEEA. The CDR3, as DNA: TGTGCCAGCAAAAAGGCGGCGAACACCGGGGAGCTGTTTTTT. It specifies CASKKAANTGELFF.

The chain uses TRBV5-8 and TRBJ2-1, with 11 bases that match TRBD1. The CDR3 length is 18 residues. The germline CDR1 and CDR2 sequences are SGHTS and YDEGEE. The V segment lost 4 bases and the J segment 6 bases; nucleotides outside the gene matches: 15. This CDR3 is CASSRIPTGTGGGNEQFF. CDR3 bases: TGTGCCAGCAGCCGGATTCCGACTGGGACAGGGGGAGGCAATGAGCAGTTCTTC.

The CDR3 DNA follows: TGTGCCAGCGCGCAACAGGGGGCGAACACCGGGGAGCTGTTTTTT. Protein product: CASAQQGANTGELFF. The chain uses TRBV11-2 and TRBJ2-2; 8 positions agree with TRBD1. Germline CDR1 SGHAT, CDR2 FQNNGV. V shed 8 bases and J 0 bases; nucleotides not matched to a gene: 5. This CDR3 comprises 15 residues.

The chain is built from TRBV7-9 and TRBJ1-5; D is ambiguous. Germline CDR1 SEHNR, CDR2 FQNEAQ (reference sequence). V was pared by 2 bases and J by 3 bases, with 5 bases between. There are 13 residues in the CDR3. The chain's CDR3 is CASSLNYNQPQHF. The CDR3 nucleotides are TGTGCCAGCAGCTTAAATTACAATCAGCCCCAGCATTTT.

This chain uses TRBV19 with TRBJ2-1; perhaps TRBD1 as D (9 bases). The CDR3 has 20 amino acids. Germline lookup yields CDR1 LNHDA and CDR2 SQIVND (reference sequence). V lost 0 bases, J lost 5 bases, and 26 bases lay in between. The CDR3 region has the DNA TGTGCCAGTAGTATAGATTGGGGACAGGGTCAGCGGGAGAAAAACAATGAGCAGTTCTTC. As protein: CASSIDWGQGQREKNNEQFF.

This clone occurred a few times. The J gene is TRBJ2-1, the V gene TRBV6-6; TRBD2 might be the D (5 bases). Between the trimmed V and J ends, which lost 5 bases and 9 bases, there was a span of 11 bases. The germline gives CDR1 MNHNY, CDR2 SVGAGI (reference sequence). The CDR3 covers 12 residues. In nucleotides, the CDR3 is TGTGCCAGCAGTCAAGGGAGAAGTGAGCAGTTCTTC. Its translation: CASSQGRSEQFF.

The chain combines TRBV29-1 with TRBJ2-7; 8 bases fit TRBD1. The V segment lost 4 bases and the J segment 4 bases; nucleotides outside the gene matches: 3. Germline CDR1 is SQVTM and CDR2 is ANQGSEA. CDR3 length: 12 residues. The DNA for the CDR3 is TGCAGCGTTGGGCAGGGGGCTTACGAGCAGTACTTC. Residues: CSVGQGAYEQYF.

The chain is built from TRBV6-5 and TRBJ1-5; possible D gene TRBD1, 5 bases. There are 16 residues in the CDR3. Per germline, CDR1 MNHEY and CDR2 SVGAGI. The ends were cut back, 0 bases at V and 6 bases at J, with 15 bases in the middle. The CDR3 region is CASSYSFSRVGQPQHF. CDR3 in DNA: TGTGCCAGCAGTTACTCGTTCTCCAGGGTAGGTCAGCCCCAGCATTTT.

The gene calls are TRBV19 and TRBJ2-7; 7 bases are shared with TRBD2. The germline V gene encodes CDR1 LNHDA and CDR2 SQIVND (reference sequence). The V gene end was trimmed by 6 bases and the J gene end by 6 bases; junction bases not matched to a gene: 14. This CDR3 is built from 15 residues. The CDR3 region has the DNA TGTGCCAGTAGGAGAACGGGACTACAGGTGTCCGAGCAGTACTTC. Translating it yields CASRRTGLQVSEQYF.

The V gene is TRBV4-3, the J gene TRBJ2-6, with a possible D match to TRBD1 (5 bases). The V and J ends lost 0 bases and 4 bases respectively, with 10 bases between them. This CDR3 contains 16 residues. In germline, CDR1 is LGHNA, CDR2 YSLEER. CDR3 region: CASSQDSGIGANVLTF. CDR3 coding DNA: TGCGCCAGCAGCCAAGATTCAGGGATAGGGGCCAACGTCCTGACTTTC.